This T cell receptor beta chain appears in the sequencing data of a study of CD8 T cells in Susac syndrome. Reverse transcription of about 0.5 to 1 ug RNA was carried out with random hexamers. TCR beta CDR3 was amplified by immunoSEQ covering 54 Vbeta and 13 Jbeta. TCRdb ran MiXCR on the immunoSEQ multiplex PCR reads and lists one entry per CDR3 protein. The sample carries around 190,000 distinct CDR3 sequences, approximately 95% recorded once. From blood CD8+ and CD4+ T cells, the TCR beta chain was sequenced. The sequence derives from a human donor in good health. Sequencing was carried out using CD4+ T cells from PBMCs.

The CDR3 region is CASSVVFSSGANVLTF. The CDR3 DNA sequence: TGTGCCAGCAGCGTAGTGTTTAGCTCTGGGGCCAACGTCCTGACTTTC. V gene TRBV9 combines with J gene TRBJ2-6; no reliable D call. Germline lookup yields CDR1 SGDLS and CDR2 YYNGEE. V lost 0 bases to trimming and J lost 0 bases, with 7 bases between them. CDR3 length: 16 residues.